This entry describes one TCR beta chain. Its target is not known. This entry comes from a study of T cells after posttransplantation cyclophosphamide. Study-wide results and caveats: TRB clonality was highly associated with recipient CMV seropositivity and reactivation. Tissue-infiltrating T cells from skin or gut overlapped little with blood T cells.

Busulfan-fludarabine conditioning, marrow transplant, and cyclophosphamide on days +3 and +4 were administered. Measured with immunoSEQ multiplex PCR; TCRdb has only the in-frame clones, and not every one. The table records about 4,100 clones, about three quarters of them present only once. Trimming stripped 2 bases from V and 1 base from J, with 8 bases between. Per the germline V gene, CDR1 is KGHSH and CDR2 is LQKENI. This CDR3 comprises 14 residues. This chain uses TRBV18 with TRBJ1-1; possibly TRBD1 for D (6 bases). This TCR was recovered from a male patient between 50 and 60 years old who received an allogeneic stem cell transplant from an unrelated donor, was CMV-positive, and had acute GVHD only. Some T cells could come from the graft donor. Material: PBMCs, obtained less than 30 days after a stem cell transplant with posttransplant cyclophosphamide. Written as DNA, the CDR3 is TGTGCCAGCTCACCAGGACAGAGGAACACTGAAGCTTTCTTT. It translates to CASSPGQRNTEAFF.